One sample yielded the 6 T cell receptor beta chains listed below, sequenced in a study of OX40 agonist ivuxolimab in advanced cancers. Measured with immunoSEQ multiplex PCR; TCRdb has only the in-frame clones, and not every one. The data contain 81,000 or so clones, about 90% of them singletons. Specimen: CD4+ or CD8+ T cells sorted from blood, collected in a trial of the OX40 agonist ivuxolimab. The receptor set was obtained from an adult with an advanced solid tumor such as melanoma, head and neck, liver or kidney cancer.

The chain carries TRBV6-1 and TRBJ2-1, with D unresolved. Germline V lookup: CDR1 MNHNS, CDR2 SASEGT. The germline V and J ends were trimmed by 2 bases and 3 bases, with 8 bases remaining between them. The CDR3 sequence is 14 residues long. Here the CDR3 DNA reads TGTGCCAGCAGTGAAATCTCAAACTACAATGAGCAGTTCTTC. It translates to CASSEISNYNEQFF.

The rearrangement joins TRBV5-1 to TRBJ1-4, with TRBD1 matching 10 bases. After removal of 0 bases from V and 0 bases from J, the junction contained 8 bases not matched to a gene. This CDR3 has 19 residues. Germline V lookup: CDR1 SGHRS, CDR2 YFSETQ. CDR3 nucleotides: TGCGCCAGCAGCTTGGCTATACCGGGACAGGGGACAACTAATGAAAAACTGTTTTTT. Amino acids: CASSLAIPGQGTTNEKLFF.

This chain's CDR3 is CASSAGTGELFF. For the CDR3, the DNA is TGTGCCAGCAGCGCAGGAACCGGGGAGCTGTTTTTT. The chain joins TRBV6-1 to TRBJ2-2; no definite D call. Trimming cost V 6 bases and J 5 bases, with 7 bases left between them. The CDR3 loop spans 12 amino acids. Germline V gene lookup returns CDR1 MNHNS and CDR2 SASEGT.

V usage is TRBV28 and J usage is TRBJ2-7; D might be TRBD2 (6 bases). V was trimmed by 7 bases and J by 0 bases, leaving 16 bases between them. The CDR3 loop spans 15 amino acids. Germline V gives CDR1 MDHEN, CDR2 SYDVKM. CDR3 nucleotides: TGTGCCAGCAACGACGCGGGGTTTAGCTCCTACGAGCAGTACTTC. It translates to CASNDAGFSSYEQYF.

The CDR3 loop reads CASSEIETQYF. The CDR3 bases are TGTGCCAGCAGTGAAATAGAGACCCAGTACTTC. The chain uses TRBV2 and TRBJ2-5, with D uncertain. Trimming removed 2 bases at V and 4 bases at J, with 2 bases between. This CDR3 is built from 11 residues. The germline V gene encodes CDR1 SNHLY and CDR2 FYNNEI.

This chain connects TRBV19 to TRBJ1-1; TRBD1 might be the D (5 bases). V lost 4 bases to trimming and J lost 2 bases, with 23 bases between them. The CDR3 totals 18 residues. The germline V gene encodes CDR1 LNHDA and CDR2 SQIVND (reference sequence). CDR3 bases: TGTGCCAGTAGTAGCGATTTTTGGGGGGGGATAGGAAACACTGAAGCTTTCTTT. Its protein product is CASSSDFWGGIGNTEAFF. The full variable domain, completed using reference TRBV19 and TRBJ1-1, is DGGITQSPKYLFRKEGQNVTLSCEQNLNHDAMYWYRQDPGQGLRLIYYSQIVNDFQKGDIAEGYSVSREKKESFPLTVTSAQKNPTAFYLCASSSDFWGGIGNTEAFFGQGTRLTVV.